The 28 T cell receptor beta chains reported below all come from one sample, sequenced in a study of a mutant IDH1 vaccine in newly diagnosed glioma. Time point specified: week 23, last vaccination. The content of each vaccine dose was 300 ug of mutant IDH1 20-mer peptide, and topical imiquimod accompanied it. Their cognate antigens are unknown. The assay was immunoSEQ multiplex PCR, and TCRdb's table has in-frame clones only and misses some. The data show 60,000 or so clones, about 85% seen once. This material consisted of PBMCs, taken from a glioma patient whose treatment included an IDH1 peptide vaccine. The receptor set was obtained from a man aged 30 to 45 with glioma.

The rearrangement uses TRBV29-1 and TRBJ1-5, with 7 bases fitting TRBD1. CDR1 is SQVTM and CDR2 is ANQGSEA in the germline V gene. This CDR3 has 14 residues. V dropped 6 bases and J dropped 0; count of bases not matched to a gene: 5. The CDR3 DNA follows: TGCAGCGTCGAGACAGGGAATAGCAATCAGCCCCAGCATTTT. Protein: CSVETGNSNQPQHF.

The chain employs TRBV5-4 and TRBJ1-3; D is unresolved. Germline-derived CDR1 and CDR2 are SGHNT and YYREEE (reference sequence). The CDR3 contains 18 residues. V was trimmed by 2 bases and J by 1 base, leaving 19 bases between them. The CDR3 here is CASSLQSPAQHSGNTIYF. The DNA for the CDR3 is TGTGCCAGCAGCTTACAAAGCCCAGCCCAGCATTCTGGAAACACCATATATTTT. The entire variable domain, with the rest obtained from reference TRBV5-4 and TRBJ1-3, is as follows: ETGVTQSPTHLIKTRGQQVTLRCSSQSGHNTVSWYQQALGQGPQFIFQYYREEENGRGNFPPRFSGLQFPNYSSELNVNALELDDSALYLCASSLQSPAQHSGNTIYFGEGSWLTVV.

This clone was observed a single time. The CDR3 nucleotides are TGTGCCAGCTCGTGGCAGGGGAGGAGAGAGACCCAGTACTTC. The encoded protein is CASSWQGRRETQYF. The chain couples TRBV2 to TRBJ2-5; D tentatively fits TRBD1 or TRBD2 (6 bases each). Trimming took off 8 bases at V and 4 bases at J, with 17 bases between the two ends. Germline lookup yields CDR1 SNHLY and CDR2 FYNNEI. This CDR3 is built from 14 residues.

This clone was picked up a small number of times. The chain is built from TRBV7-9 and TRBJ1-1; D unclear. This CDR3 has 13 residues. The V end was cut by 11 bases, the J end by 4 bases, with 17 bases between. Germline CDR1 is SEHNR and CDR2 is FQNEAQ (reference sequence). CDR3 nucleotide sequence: TGTGCCGGCCTGGATCTTCGGGGCACTGAAGCTTTCTTT. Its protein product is CAGLDLRGTEAFF.

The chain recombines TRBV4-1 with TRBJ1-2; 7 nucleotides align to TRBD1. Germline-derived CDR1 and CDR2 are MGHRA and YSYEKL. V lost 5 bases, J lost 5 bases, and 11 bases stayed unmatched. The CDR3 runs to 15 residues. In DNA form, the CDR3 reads TGCGCCAGCAGCTACGAGCGGGACAGAGGGTATGGCTACACCTTC. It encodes CASSYERDRGYGYTF.

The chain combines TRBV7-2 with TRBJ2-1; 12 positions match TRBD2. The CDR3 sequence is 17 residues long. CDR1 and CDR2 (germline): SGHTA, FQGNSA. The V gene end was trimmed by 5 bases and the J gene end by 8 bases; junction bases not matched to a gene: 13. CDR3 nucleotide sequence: TGTGCCAGCAGCCGCGCTGGGGCTAGCGGGGGGGCATATGAGCAGTTCTTC. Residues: CASSRAGASGGAYEQFF.

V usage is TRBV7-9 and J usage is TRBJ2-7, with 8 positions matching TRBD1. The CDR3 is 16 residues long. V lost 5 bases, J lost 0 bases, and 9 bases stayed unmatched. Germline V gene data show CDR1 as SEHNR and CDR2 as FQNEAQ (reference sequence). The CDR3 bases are TGTGCCAGCAGCCCCTACCCGGGACAGGTCTCCTACGAGCAGTACTTC. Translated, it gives CASSPYPGQVSYEQYF.

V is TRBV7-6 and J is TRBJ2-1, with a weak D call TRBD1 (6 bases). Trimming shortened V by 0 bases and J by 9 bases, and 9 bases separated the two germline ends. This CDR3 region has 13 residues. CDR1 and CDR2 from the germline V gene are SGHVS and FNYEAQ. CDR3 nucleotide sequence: TGTGCCAGCAGCTTAGCCAGGGGTATTGAGCAGTTCTTC. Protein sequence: CASSLARGIEQFF.

The CDR3: CASSFRGQGKTDTQYF. The CDR3 DNA is TGTGCCAGCAGCTTTAGGGGACAGGGGAAGACAGATACGCAGTATTTT. This sequence joins TRBV11-2 and TRBJ2-3; 10 nucleotides align to TRBD1. Germline V CDR1 and CDR2: SGHAT, FQNNGV. Trimming cost V 3 bases and J 3 bases; bases outside gene matches: 6. The CDR3 spans 16 residues.

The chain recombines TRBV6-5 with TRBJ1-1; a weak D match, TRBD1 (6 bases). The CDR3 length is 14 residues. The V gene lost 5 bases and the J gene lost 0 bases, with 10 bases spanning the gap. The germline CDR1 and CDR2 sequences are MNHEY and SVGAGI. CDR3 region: CASSPGHMNTEAFF. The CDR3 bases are TGTGCCAGCAGTCCGGGACACATGAACACTGAAGCTTTCTTT.

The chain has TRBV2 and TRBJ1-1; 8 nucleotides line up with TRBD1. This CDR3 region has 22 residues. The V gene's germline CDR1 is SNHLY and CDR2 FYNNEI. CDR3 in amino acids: CASSDISVLEASGQGSPRGAFF. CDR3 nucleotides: TGTGCTAGCTCTGATATTAGTGTATTAGAGGCCAGCGGACAGGGATCCCCGAGGGGAGCTTTCTTT. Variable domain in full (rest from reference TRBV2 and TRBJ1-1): EPEVTQTPSHQVTQMGQEVILRCVPISNHLYFYWYRQILGQKVEFLVSFYNNEISEKSEIFDDQFSVERPDGSNFTLKIRSTKLEDSAMYFCASSDISVLEASGQGSPRGAFFGQGTRLTVV.

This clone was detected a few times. Here the CDR3 reads CASGRNGGNQPQHF. In nucleotides, the CDR3 is TGTGCCAGCGGACGTAATGGGGGCAATCAGCCCCAGCATTTT. V and J are TRBV2 and TRBJ1-5; D unresolved. There are 14 residues in the CDR3. Deletions cut 8 bases from V and 2 bases from J, with 13 bases between. Germline CDR1 SNHLY, CDR2 FYNNEI. Complete variable domain (other parts from reference TRBV2 and TRBJ1-5): EPEVTQTPSHQVTQMGQEVILRCVPISNHLYFYWYRQILGQKVEFLVSFYNNEISEKSEIFDDQFSVERPDGSNFTLKIRSTKLEDSAMYFCASGRNGGNQPQHFGDGTRLSIL.

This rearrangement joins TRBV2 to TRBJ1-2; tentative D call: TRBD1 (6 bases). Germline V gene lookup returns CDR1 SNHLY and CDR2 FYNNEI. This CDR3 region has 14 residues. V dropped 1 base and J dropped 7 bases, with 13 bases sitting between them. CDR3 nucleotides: TGTGCCAGCAGTGAAGGGAGGGGGGGTTCTGGCTACACCTTC. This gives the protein CASSEGRGGSGYTF.

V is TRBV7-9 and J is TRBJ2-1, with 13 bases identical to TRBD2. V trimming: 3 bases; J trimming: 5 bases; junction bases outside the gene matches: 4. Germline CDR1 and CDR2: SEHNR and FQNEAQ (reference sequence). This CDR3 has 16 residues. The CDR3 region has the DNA TGTGCCAGCAGCTTGGGGACTAGCGGGAATAACAATGAGCAGTTCTTC. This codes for CASSLGTSGNNNEQFF. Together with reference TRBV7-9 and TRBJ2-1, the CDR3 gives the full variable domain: DTGVSQNPRHKITKRGQNVTFRCDPISEHNRLYWYRQTLGQGPEFLTYFQNEAQLEKSRLLSDRFSAERPKGSFSTLEIQRTEQGDSAMYLCASSLGTSGNNNEQFFGPGTRLTVL.

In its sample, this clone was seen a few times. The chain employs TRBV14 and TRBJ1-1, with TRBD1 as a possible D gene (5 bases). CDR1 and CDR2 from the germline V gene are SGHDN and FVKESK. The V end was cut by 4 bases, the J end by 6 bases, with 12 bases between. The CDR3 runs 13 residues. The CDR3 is CASSLHSGAEAFF. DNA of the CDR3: TGTGCCAGCAGCCTCCATTCGGGGGCTGAAGCTTTCTTT.

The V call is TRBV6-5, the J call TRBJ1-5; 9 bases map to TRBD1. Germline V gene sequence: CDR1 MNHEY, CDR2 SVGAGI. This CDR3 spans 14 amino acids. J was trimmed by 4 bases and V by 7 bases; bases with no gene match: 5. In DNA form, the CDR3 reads TGTGCCAGCACTGGACAGGGGCTTAATCAGCCCCAGCATTTT. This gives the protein CASTGQGLNQPQHF.

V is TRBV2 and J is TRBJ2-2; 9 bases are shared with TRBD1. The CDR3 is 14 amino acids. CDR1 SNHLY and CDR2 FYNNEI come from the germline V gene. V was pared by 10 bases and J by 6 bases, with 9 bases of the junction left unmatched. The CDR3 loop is CAKKGQGVSGELFF. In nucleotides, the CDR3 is TGTGCCAAGAAGGGACAGGGAGTATCCGGGGAGCTGTTTTTT. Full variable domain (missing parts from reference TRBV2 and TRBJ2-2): EPEVTQTPSHQVTQMGQEVILRCVPISNHLYFYWYRQILGQKVEFLVSFYNNEISEKSEIFDDQFSVERPDGSNFTLKIRSTKLEDSAMYFCAKKGQGVSGELFFGEGSRLTVL.

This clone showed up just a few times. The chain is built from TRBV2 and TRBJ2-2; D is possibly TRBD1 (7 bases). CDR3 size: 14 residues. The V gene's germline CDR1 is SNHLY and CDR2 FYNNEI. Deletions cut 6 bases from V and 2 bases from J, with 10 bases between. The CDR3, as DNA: TGTGCCAGCAGCCAGGGGGGAAACACCGGGGAGCTGTTTTTT. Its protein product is CASSQGGNTGELFF.

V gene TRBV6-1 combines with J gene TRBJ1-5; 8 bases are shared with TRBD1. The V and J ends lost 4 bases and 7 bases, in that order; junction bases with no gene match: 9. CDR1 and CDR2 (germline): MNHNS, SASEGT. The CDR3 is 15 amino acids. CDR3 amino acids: CASSGGRGPGQPQHF. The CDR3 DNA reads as TGTGCCAGCAGTGGCGGCAGGGGGCCGGGACAGCCCCAGCATTTT.

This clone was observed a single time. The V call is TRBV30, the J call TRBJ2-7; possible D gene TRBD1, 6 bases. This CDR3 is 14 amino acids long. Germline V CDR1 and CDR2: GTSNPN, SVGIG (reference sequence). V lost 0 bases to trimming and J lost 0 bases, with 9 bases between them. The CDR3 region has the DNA TGTGCCTGGAGTGTGACAGGCCACTCCTACGAGCAGTACTTC. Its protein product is CAWSVTGHSYEQYF.

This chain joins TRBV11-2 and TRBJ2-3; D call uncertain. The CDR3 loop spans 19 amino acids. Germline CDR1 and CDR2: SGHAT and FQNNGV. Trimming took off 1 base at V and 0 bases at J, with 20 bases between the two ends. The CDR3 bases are TGTGCCAGCAGCTTAGGGGGATTAGGTGACAAACCTAGCACAGATACGCAGTATTTT. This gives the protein CASSLGGLGDKPSTDTQYF.

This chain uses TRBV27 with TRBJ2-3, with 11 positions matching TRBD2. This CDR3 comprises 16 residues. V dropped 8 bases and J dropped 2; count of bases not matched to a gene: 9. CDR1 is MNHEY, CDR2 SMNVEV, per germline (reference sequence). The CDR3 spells CASGVSGGAFTDTQYF. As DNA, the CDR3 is TGTGCCAGCGGCGTTAGCGGGGGGGCATTCACAGATACGCAGTATTTT.

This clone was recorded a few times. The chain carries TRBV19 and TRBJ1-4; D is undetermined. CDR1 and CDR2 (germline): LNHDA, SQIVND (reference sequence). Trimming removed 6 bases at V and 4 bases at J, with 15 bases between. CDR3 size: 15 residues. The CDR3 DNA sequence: TGTGCCAGTAGCCTCGCCGGGCGGAGTAATGAAAAACTGTTTTTT. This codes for CASSLAGRSNEKLFF. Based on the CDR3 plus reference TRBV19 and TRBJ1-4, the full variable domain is DGGITQSPKYLFRKEGQNVTLSCEQNLNHDAMYWYRQDPGQGLRLIYYSQIVNDFQKGDIAEGYSVSREKKESFPLTVTSAQKNPTAFYLCASSLAGRSNEKLFFGSGTQLSVL.

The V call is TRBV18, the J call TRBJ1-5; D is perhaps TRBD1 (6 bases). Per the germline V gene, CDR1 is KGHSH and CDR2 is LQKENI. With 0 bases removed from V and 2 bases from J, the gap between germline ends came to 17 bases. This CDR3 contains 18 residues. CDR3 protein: CASSPPGPRGGGNQPQHF. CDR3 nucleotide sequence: TGTGCCAGCTCACCACCGGGACCCAGGGGAGGGGGCAATCAGCCCCAGCATTTT.

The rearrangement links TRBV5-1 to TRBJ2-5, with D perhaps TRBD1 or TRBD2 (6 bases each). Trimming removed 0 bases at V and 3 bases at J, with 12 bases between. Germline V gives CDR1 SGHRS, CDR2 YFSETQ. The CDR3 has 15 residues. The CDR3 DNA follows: TGCGCCAGCAGCTTGGGCGGGACATTAGAAGAGACCCAGTACTTC. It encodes CASSLGGTLEETQYF.

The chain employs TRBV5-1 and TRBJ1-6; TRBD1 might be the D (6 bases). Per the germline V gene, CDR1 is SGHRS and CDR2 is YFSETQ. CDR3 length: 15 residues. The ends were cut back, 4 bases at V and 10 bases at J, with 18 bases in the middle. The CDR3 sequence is CASSLAGGLHSPLHF. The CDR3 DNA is TGCGCCAGCAGCCTGGCTGGGGGGCTGCACTCACCCCTCCACTTT.

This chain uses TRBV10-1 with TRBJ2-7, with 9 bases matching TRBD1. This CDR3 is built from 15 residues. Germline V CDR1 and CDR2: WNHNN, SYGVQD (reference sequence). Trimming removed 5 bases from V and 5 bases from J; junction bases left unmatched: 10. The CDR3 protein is CASSQSTGGRNEQYF. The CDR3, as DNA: TGCGCCAGCAGTCAATCGACAGGGGGACGTAACGAGCAGTACTTC.

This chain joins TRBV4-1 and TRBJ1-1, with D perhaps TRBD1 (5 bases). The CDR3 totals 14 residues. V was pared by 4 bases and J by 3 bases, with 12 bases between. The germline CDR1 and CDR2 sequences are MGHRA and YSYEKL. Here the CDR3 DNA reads TGCGCCAGCAGCCCCATAAGGGGAGACACTGAAGCTTTCTTT. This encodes CASSPIRGDTEAFF.